The 18 T cell receptor beta chains in this list originate from one sample, sequenced in a study of blood T cell repertoires in COVID-19. Produced via immunoSEQ multiplex PCR; TCRdb's table is partial and in-frame only. The profile shows some 340,000 clones, around 86% of them singletons. The specimen sequenced was PBMCs or T cells enriched from blood (not recorded which). These TCRs come from a woman in her fifties or sixties who had recovered from COVID-19.

In the case of this clone: Compared with germline, one end of the junction differs, possibly owing to a read error. This chain connects TRBV25-1 to TRBJ2-7; a possible D gene is TRBD2 (7 bases). The CDR3 runs 14 residues. Germline CDR1 and CDR2: MGHDK and SYGVNS. The CDR3 DNA is TGTGCCACCAGTGACGGGGGGCATCCGTACGAGCAGTACTTC. This gives the protein CATSDGGHPYEQYF.

The rearrangement uses TRBV27 and TRBJ1-1; 9 positions agree with TRBD1. V shed 2 bases, J shed 3 bases, and the junction held 1 base outside the gene matches. CDR3 length: 14 amino acids. Per the germline V gene, CDR1 is MNHEY and CDR2 is SMNVEV (reference sequence). The CDR3 bases are TGTGCCAGCAGTTTAGGACAGGGGTACACTGAAGCTTTCTTT. Its translation: CASSLGQGYTEAFF.

This chain uses TRBV7-3 with TRBJ1-1; possible D gene TRBD1, 5 bases. The CDR3 consists of 14 residues. Trimming shortened V by 6 bases and J by 1 base, and 12 bases separated the two germline ends. Per the germline V gene, CDR1 is SGHTA and CDR2 is FQGTGA. CDR3 region: CASRLTGPNTEAFF. The CDR3, as DNA: TGTGCCAGCAGGCTAACAGGTCCGAACACTGAAGCTTTCTTT.

The rearrangement links TRBV14 to TRBJ2-1; 10 positions agree with TRBD2. V gave up 6 bases and J gave up 10 bases; unmatched junction bases: 12. The CDR3 has 15 amino acids. Germline loops: CDR1 SGHDN, CDR2 FVKESK. CDR3 in amino acids: CASSTSGAVRGEQFF. The CDR3 DNA follows: TGTGCCAGCAGTACTAGCGGGGCCGTCAGGGGAGAGCAGTTCTTC.

This clone was seen a handful of times. The chain employs TRBV27 and TRBJ1-5; maybe TRBD1 (5 bases). Germline V gene sequence: CDR1 MNHEY, CDR2 SMNVEV (reference sequence). V was trimmed by 2 bases and J by 7 bases, leaving 12 bases between them. The CDR3 extends over 14 amino acids. For the CDR3, the DNA is TGTGCCAGCAGTTTAGGGGGGTGGGGGCAGCCCCAGCATTTT. Residues: CASSLGGWGQPQHF.

The CDR3 loop reads CASSLLRDYGYTF. The CDR3 DNA reads TGTGCCAGCAGCCTTCTCCGTGACTATGGCTACACCTTC. The V and J genes are TRBV21-1 and TRBJ1-2. TRBV21-1 is a pseudogene. The CDR3 contains 13 residues.

V and J are TRBV30 and TRBJ2-5; the D gene is possibly TRBD2 (5 bases). V lost 2 bases, J lost 3 bases, and 7 bases lay in between. Germline CDR1 is GTSNPN and CDR2 is SVGIG (reference sequence). The CDR3 is made up of 12 amino acids. The CDR3 region is CAWSSGKETQYF. The CDR3 nucleotides are TGTGCCTGGAGTTCCGGGAAAGAGACCCAGTACTTC.

This clone was seen just once. The J gene is TRBJ1-1, the V gene TRBV7-6; possible D gene TRBD1, 5 bases. The CDR3 has 16 residues. Trimming stripped 6 bases from V and 0 bases from J, with 17 bases between. The germline V gene encodes CDR1 SGHVS and CDR2 FNYEAQ. This CDR3 is CASSLWEGPMNTEAFF. The DNA for the CDR3 is TGTGCCAGCAGTCTATGGGAGGGACCCATGAACACTGAAGCTTTCTTT. Based on the CDR3 plus reference TRBV7-6 and TRBJ1-1, the full variable domain is GAGVSQSPRYKVTKRGQDVALRCDPISGHVSLYWYRQALGQGPEFLTYFNYEAQQDKSGLPNDRFSAERPEGSISTLTIQRTEQRDSAMYRCASSLWEGPMNTEAFFGQGTRLTVV.

This sequence joins TRBV9 and TRBJ1-6; D is perhaps TRBD1 (5 bases). Looked up from germline, CDR1 is SGDLS and CDR2 is YYNGEE. V lost 4 bases and J lost 10, with 9 bases in between. The CDR3 is 12 amino acids. CDR3 sequence reads: CASSSGVSPLHF. CDR3 nucleotide sequence: TGTGCCAGCAGCTCGGGGGTCTCACCCCTCCACTTT.

The rearrangement uses TRBV7-9 and TRBJ1-1, with no clear D. Germline CDR1 SEHNR, CDR2 FQNEAQ (reference sequence). V was clipped by 0 bases and J by 4 bases, with 9 bases between them. This CDR3 has 14 amino acids. CDR3 sequence reads: CASSLAPGGTEAFF. The CDR3 nucleotides are TGTGCCAGCAGCTTAGCCCCCGGTGGCACTGAAGCTTTCTTT.

The chain combines TRBV7-2 with TRBJ2-2, with TRBD2 as a possible D gene (7 bases). Trimming removed 2 bases at V and 10 bases at J, with 14 bases between. The CDR3 length is 14 residues. Per germline, CDR1 SGHTA and CDR2 FQGNSA. CDR3 residues: CASSLSPGGSELFF. The DNA of the CDR3 is TGTGCCAGCAGCTTATCCCCGGGGGGCTCGGAGCTGTTTTTT.

The chain uses TRBV7-9 and TRBJ1-4; D call uncertain. Germline CDR1 SEHNR, CDR2 FQNEAQ (reference sequence). This CDR3 comprises 16 residues. Trimming left V 5 bases short and J 8 bases short, with 21 bases between. The CDR3: CASSDPRTAPREKLFF. The CDR3 region has the DNA TGTGCCAGCAGCGACCCCCGGACTGCCCCGAGGGAAAAACTGTTTTTT.

The chain is built from TRBV9 and TRBJ2-1, with 8 bases that match TRBD2. The V and J ends lost 4 bases and 0 bases, in that order; junction bases with no gene match: 9. The germline CDR1 and CDR2 sequences are SGDLS and YYNGEE. CDR3 size: 17 residues. In DNA form, the CDR3 reads TGTGCCAGCAGCCCTCGGACTAGCCTCAGCTCCTACAATGAGCAGTTCTTC. Translating it yields CASSPRTSLSSYNEQFF.

The chain couples TRBV5-1 to TRBJ1-2; TRBD1 agrees at 7 bases. The V gene's germline CDR1 is SGHRS and CDR2 YFSETQ. The CDR3 consists of 14 residues. The ends lost 4 bases at V and 4 bases at J; junction bases unmatched: 7. Here the CDR3 reads CASSQTRDSYGYTF. The CDR3 DNA follows: TGCGCCAGCAGCCAGACAAGGGACAGCTATGGCTACACCTTC.

This clone was picked up a small number of times. The gene calls are TRBV18 and TRBJ1-5, with D possibly being TRBD1 (6 bases). V gave up 6 bases and J gave up 9 bases, with 18 bases separating them. This CDR3 contains 14 residues. Germline CDR1 is KGHSH and CDR2 is LQKENI. CDR3 sequence (DNA): TGTGCCAGCTCTTACGTTGGGGGCAAGGGGCCCCAGCATTTT. The encoded protein is CASSYVGGKGPQHF.

This clone turned up a few times. The same CDR3 arises from other DNA sequences in this sample as well. The gene calls are TRBV29-1 and TRBJ1-3; D is undetermined. Trimming pared 4 bases from V and 3 bases from J, leaving 7 bases between. The CDR3 sequence is 12 residues long. Germline V gene sequence: CDR1 SQVTM, CDR2 ANQGSEA. CDR3 residues: CSVAPGGNTIYF. CDR3 DNA: TGCAGCGTTGCACCCGGTGGAAACACCATATATTTT.

The chain employs TRBV30 and TRBJ2-2, with 11 bases matching TRBD1. The CDR3 has 13 amino acids. Per the germline V gene, CDR1 is GTSNPN and CDR2 is SVGIG (reference sequence). Trimming at V came to 5 bases and at J to 7 bases, leaving 3 bases not matched to a gene. DNA of the CDR3: TGTGCCTGGGGGACAGGGGGTAACGGGGAGCTGTTTTTT. It translates to CAWGTGGNGELFF.

The CDR3 nucleotides read TGTGCCAGCGAAGGGTCGGGGCAGCCCCAGCATTTT. It is translated as CASEGSGQPQHF. J is TRBJ1-5 and V is TRBV12-3 or TRBV12-4, with D unresolved. V lost 8 bases and J 7 bases, leaving 12 bases between the germline ends. This CDR3 region has 12 residues.